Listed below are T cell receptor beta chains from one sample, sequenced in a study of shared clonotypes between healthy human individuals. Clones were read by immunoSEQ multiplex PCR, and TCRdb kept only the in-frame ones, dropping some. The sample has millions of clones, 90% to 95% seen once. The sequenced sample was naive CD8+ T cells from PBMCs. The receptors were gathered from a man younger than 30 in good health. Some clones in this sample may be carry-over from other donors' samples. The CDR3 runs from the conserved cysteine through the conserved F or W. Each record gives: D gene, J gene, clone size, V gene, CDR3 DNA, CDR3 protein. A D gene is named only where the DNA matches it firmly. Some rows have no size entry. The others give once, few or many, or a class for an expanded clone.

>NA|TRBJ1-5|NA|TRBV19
TGTGCCAGTAGCCCGAAGATCGGTAGGGCGAATCAGCCCCAGCATTTT
CASSPKIGRANQPQHF
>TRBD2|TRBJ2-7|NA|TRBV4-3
TGCGCCAGCAGCCAAATTGGGGAGCGGGAGTCCTACGAGCAGTACTTC
CASSQIGERESYEQYF
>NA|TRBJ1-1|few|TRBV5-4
TGTGCCAGCAGCAATGGACAGGAAGCTTTCTTT
CASSNGQEAFF
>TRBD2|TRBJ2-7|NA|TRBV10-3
TGTGCCATCAGCGAAGGACTAGCGGGGGGTATGGAGCAGTACTTC
CAISEGLAGGMEQYF
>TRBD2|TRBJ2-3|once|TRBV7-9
TGTGCCAGCACGCGCCCAGGGGCGGGAGGGCCGACAGATACGCAGTATTTT
CASTRPGAGGPTDTQYF
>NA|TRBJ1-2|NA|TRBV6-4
TGTGCCAGCAGTGACTCCTGGGGCTCGGGGGGCTACACCTTC
CASSDSWGSGGYTF
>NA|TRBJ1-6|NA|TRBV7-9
TGTGCCAGCAGCTTGGGCGGGGGGCTAGATTCACCCCTCCACTTT
CASSLGGGLDSPLHF
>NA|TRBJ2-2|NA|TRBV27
TGTGCCAGCAGTTTATTGTATGCGACAGGACCCACCGGGGAGCTGTTTTTT
CASSLLYATGPTGELFF
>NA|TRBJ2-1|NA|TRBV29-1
TGCAGCGTTGAGGGCGCGGGAACCTACAATGAGCAGTTCTTC
CSVEGAGTYNEQFF
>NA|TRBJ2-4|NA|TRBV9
TGTGCCAGCAGCGGAGAGCAGAAAGGGATTCAGTACTTC
CASSGEQKGIQYF
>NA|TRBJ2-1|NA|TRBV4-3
TGCGCCAGCAGCCATGGGAGTTACAATGAGCAGTTCTTC
CASSHGSYNEQFF
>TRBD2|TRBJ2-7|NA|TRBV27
TGTGCCAGCAGTCCCCCCGGGCTAGCGGCCTACGAGCAGTACTTC
CASSPPGLAAYEQYF
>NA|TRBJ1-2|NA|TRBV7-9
TGTGCCAGCAGCTTAGCATCCAACTATGGCTACACCTTC
CASSLASNYGYTF
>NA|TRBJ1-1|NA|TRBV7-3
TGTGCCAGCAGCAGTAATCGGGGTTCCAACACTGAAGCTTTCTTT
CASSSNRGSNTEAFF
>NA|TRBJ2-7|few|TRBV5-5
TGTGCCAGCAGCTTGGGCCACGAGCAGTACTTC
CASSLGHEQYF
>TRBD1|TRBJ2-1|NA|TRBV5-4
TGTGCCAGCAGCCTCAAGGACAGGGAGGATGAGCAGTTCTTC
CASSLKDREDEQFF
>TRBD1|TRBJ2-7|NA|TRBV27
TGTGCCAGCACCTTAAGTGGACAGGGGCATACCTCCTACGAGCAGTACTTC
CASTLSGQGHTSYEQYF
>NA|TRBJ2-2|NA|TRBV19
TGTGCCAGTACAGGGCGGGAGAACACCGGGGAGCTGTTTTTT
CASTGRENTGELFF
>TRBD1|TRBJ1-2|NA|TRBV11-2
TGTGCCAGCAGCATGGACAGGGCTCCCTATGGCTACACCTTC
CASSMDRAPYGYTF
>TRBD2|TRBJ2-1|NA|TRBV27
TGTGCCAGCAGTCCTCTGGCTAGCGGTGAGCAGTTCTTC
CASSPLASGEQFF
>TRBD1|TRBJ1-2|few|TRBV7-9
TGTGCCAGCAGCTTAGGGACAGGGAACTATGGCTACACCTTC
CASSLGTGNYGYTF
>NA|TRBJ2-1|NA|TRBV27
TGTGCCAGCAGTTTAACGGGAGCCAATGAGCAGTTCTTC
CASSLTGANEQFF
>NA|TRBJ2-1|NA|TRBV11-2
TGTGCCAGCATTGCTCACACCGCCCACGCCAATGAGCAGTTCTTC
CASIAHTAHANEQFF
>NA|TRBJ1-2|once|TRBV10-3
TGTGCCATATCCACCGACCTTTATGGCTACACCTTC
CAISTDLYGYTF
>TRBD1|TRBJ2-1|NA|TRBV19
TGTGCCAGTAGTGGGGATCAAAGTCCCGGGACAGGGGTAAATGAGCAGTTCTTC
CASSGDQSPGTGVNEQFF
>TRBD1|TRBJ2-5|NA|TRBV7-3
TGTGCCAGCAGCGCCACAGGGGGCCTGGAGACCCAGTACTTC
CASSATGGLETQYF
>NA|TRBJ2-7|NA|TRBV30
TGTGCCTGGAGTGTATGGGCCGGCTACTCCTACGAGCAGTACTTC
CAWSVWAGYSYEQYF
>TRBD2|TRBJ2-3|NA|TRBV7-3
TGTGCCAGCAGCTTAGCGGGAGGGTTGGGCACAGATACGCAGTATTTT
CASSLAGGLGTDTQYF
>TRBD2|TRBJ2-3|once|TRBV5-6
TGTGCCAGCATCATAGCGGGAGTCTCAGATACGCAGTATTTT
CASIIAGVSDTQYF
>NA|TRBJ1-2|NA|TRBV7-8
TGTGCCAGCAGCAGCAGGGGATCGGACTATGGCTACACCTTC
CASSSRGSDYGYTF
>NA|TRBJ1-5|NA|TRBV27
TGTGCCAGCAGTACCCTTGTCGGGATGCAGCCCCAGCATTTT
CASSTLVGMQPQHF
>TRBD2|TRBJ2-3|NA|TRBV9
TGTGCCAGCAGCGTAGGCCTAGCGGTCAAAGATACGCAGTATTTT
CASSVGLAVKDTQYF
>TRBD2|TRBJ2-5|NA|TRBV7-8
TGTGCCAGCAGCTTAGAGTACCTAGCGGGGCAAGAGACCCAGTACTTC
CASSLEYLAGQETQYF
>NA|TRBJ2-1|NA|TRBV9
TGTGCCAGCAGCGTATCCCTAGCGCAATCATTAAATGAGCAGTTCTTC
CASSVSLAQSLNEQFF
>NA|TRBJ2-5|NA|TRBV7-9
TGTGCCAGCAGCTTTCCCGAGGGCGGAAAGGAGACCCAGTACTTC
CASSFPEGGKETQYF
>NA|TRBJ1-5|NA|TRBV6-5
TGTGCCAGCAGTGGCGGAGGGTACAATCAGCCCCAGCATTTT
CASSGGGYNQPQHF
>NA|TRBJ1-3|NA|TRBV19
TGTGCCAGTAGTCCTACAGGGAATCGAAGAAACACCATATATTTT
CASSPTGNRRNTIYF
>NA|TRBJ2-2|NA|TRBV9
TGTGCCAGCAGCCCCTTAGGAACTGGCGGGGAGCTGTTTTTT
CASSPLGTGGELFF
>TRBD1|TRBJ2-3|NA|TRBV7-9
TGTGCCAGCAGCTTGGACAGGGGAGGAGATACGCAGTATTTT
CASSLDRGGDTQYF
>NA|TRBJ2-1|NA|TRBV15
TGTGCCACCAGCAGATCCCGCACAGGTGGGGTGTACAATGAGCAGTTCTTC
CATSRSRTGGVYNEQFF
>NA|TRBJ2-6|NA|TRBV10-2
TGCGCCAGCCTGCCCCAGCAGTCCTCAGCTCCGGGACAACCATTCTCTGGGGCCAACGTCCTGACTTTC
CASLPQQSSAPGQPFSGANVLTF
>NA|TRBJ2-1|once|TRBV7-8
TGTGCCAGCAACCAGCAGGGTCTCCCCTACAATGAGCAGTTCTTC
CASNQQGLPYNEQFF
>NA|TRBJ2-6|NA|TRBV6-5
TGTGCCAGCAGTCCTCGGAGGTCTGGGGCCAACGTCCTGACTTTC
CASSPRRSGANVLTF
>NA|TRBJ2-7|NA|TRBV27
TGTGCCAGCACCCCTTTAAAGGTTTTGGGGACGGCCTACGAGCAGTACTTC
CASTPLKVLGTAYEQYF
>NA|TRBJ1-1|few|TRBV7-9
TGTGCCAGCAGACCACTGATGAACACTGAAGCTTTCTTT
CASRPLMNTEAFF
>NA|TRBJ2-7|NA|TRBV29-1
TGCAGTGCCCTTGGGCCTTTATACGAGCAGTACTTC
CSALGPLYEQYF
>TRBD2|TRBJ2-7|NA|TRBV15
TGTGCCACCAGCAGGGAAGGACTAGCGGGAGACCCCGAGCAGTACTTC
CATSREGLAGDPEQYF
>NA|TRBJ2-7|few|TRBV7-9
TGTGCCAGCAGCTTAGACAGTACCTACGAGCAGTACTTC
CASSLDSTYEQYF
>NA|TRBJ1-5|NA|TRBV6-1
TGTGCCAGCAGTGAGGCGGCAGCCCTCCGTCAGCCCCAGCATTTT
CASSEAAALRQPQHF
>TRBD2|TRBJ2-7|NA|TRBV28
TGTGCCAGCAGTCAGGGACTAGCGGAGACATACGAGCAGTACTTC
CASSQGLAETYEQYF
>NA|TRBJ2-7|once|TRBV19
TGTGCCAGTAGTACCCTCGGACACTACGAGCAGTACTTC
CASSTLGHYEQYF
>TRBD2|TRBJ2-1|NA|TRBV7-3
TGTGCCAGCAGCTTAATAGCGGGAATCTCCTACAATGAGCAGTTCTTC
CASSLIAGISYNEQFF
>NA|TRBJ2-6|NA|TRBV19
TGTGCCAGTAGTATCAGGACCTCTGGGGCCAACGTCCTGACTTTC
CASSIRTSGANVLTF